This TCR beta chain was captured by sequencing in a study of cytomegalovirus exposure and HLA in healthy donors. Study-level background: Some 80 million unique TCR sequences came from HLA-typed donors in an early release.

Study results and limitations: Looking again later, the authors saw that most CMV-associated TCR beta chains seemed HLA-restricted. Most observed TCR sequences were rare, whereas some public TCRs were detected in many donors.

There are 17 residues in the CDR3. After removal of 3 bases from V and 3 bases from J, the junction contained 7 bases not matched to a gene. Germline values: CDR1 SGDLS, CDR2 YYNGEE. PCR was performed using 60 Vbeta and 13 Jbeta primers. Profiled with immunoSEQ multiplex PCR; TCRdb holds only in-frame clones, not every one. The table includes roughly 150,000 clones, nearly 10% detected once. Points on this clone: The antigen is unknown.

The receptor was isolated from a man in his fifties in good health and CMV-seronegative. The sample consisted of PBMCs. The chain couples TRBV9 to TRBJ2-2; 11 bases match TRBD1. The CDR3 region is CASSARDRGWYTGELFF. The CDR3 region has the DNA TGTGCCAGCAGCGCCCGGGACAGGGGGTGGTACACCGGGGAGCTGTTTTTT.